This is a list of T cell receptor beta chains from one sample in a study of shared clonotypes between healthy human individuals. Here immunoSEQ multiplex PCR was the method, and the copy in TCRdb shows in-frame clones only, minus some. The data contain approximately 1,500,000 clones, around 98% of them seen just once; the ten biggest clones take up 0.4% to 0.45%. The sequenced sample consisted of naive CD4+ T cells sorted from blood. Receptors were obtained from a man aged 30 to 39 in good health. Each CDR3 is given with its conserved first and last residue. Clone size is not always given. Where it is, it says once, few, many or a class for expanded clones.

TRBJ2-1 | NA | TRBV27 | CASRSMRGTPYNEQFF
TRBJ2-1 | NA | TRBV7-9 | CASSLAASYNEQFF
TRBJ2-3 | once | TRBV7-9 | CASSPGGATDTQYF
TRBJ2-2 | NA | TRBV9 | CASSVRGMGSTGELFF
TRBJ1-2 | NA | TRBV28 | CASRVPYGGNYGYTF
TRBJ2-5 | NA | TRBV5-1 | CASSLGTFEETQYF
TRBJ2-5 | NA | TRBV11-2 | CASSFDFGQAETQYF
TRBJ1-1 | NA | TRBV28 | CASVRLNTEAFF
TRBJ1-1 | NA | TRBV15 | CATSRDRAGGQTEAFF
TRBJ2-7 | NA | TRBV19 | CASSKSSSSGSYEQYF
TRBJ2-3 | NA | TRBV6-5 | CASTHPPQDTQYF
TRBJ1-1 | NA | TRBV27 | CASSFFSRGPVGTEAFF
TRBJ2-1 | NA | TRBV10-3 | CAISGDGGFNNEQFF
TRBJ2-3 | NA | TRBV11-3 | CASTPGRIGGSSADTQYF
TRBJ1-2 | NA | TRBV7-6 | CASSSRLFNPTGKFGYTF
TRBJ2-1 | NA | TRBV7-3 | CASSFRGGPGNEQFF
TRBJ2-2 | NA | TRBV5-1 | CASSSRGIAGELFF
TRBJ2-7 | NA | TRBV18 | CASFRDRGDEQYF
TRBJ2-1 | NA | TRBV27 | CASSLLSGYNEQFF
TRBJ2-1 | NA | TRBV5-4 | CASSPGQAIGGPSHNEQFF
TRBJ1-3 | NA | TRBV4-1 | CASSQAELVGASGNTIYF
TRBJ2-1 | NA | TRBV7-2 | CASSLGQGSYNEQFF
TRBJ2-1 | NA | TRBV11-2 | CASSPGLVPFF
TRBJ2-3 | NA | TRBV7-8 | CASSLSLADTQYF
TRBJ2-3 | NA | TRBV2 | CASSEAPGQGLGGSIDTQYF
TRBJ2-7 | NA | TRBV10-2 | CASSVRRGPYEQYF
TRBJ2-7 | NA | TRBV18 | CASSPLTSGSYEQYF
TRBJ2-2 | NA | TRBV15 | CATSEAGGPTGELFF
TRBJ2-2 | NA | TRBV10-1 | CATWTGENTGELFF
TRBJ2-7 | NA | TRBV28 | CASSLTSEQYF
TRBJ1-5 | NA | TRBV6-1 | CASSEVARLEQPQHF
TRBJ1-3 | NA | TRBV28 | CASSLKGGLGNTIYF
TRBJ2-3 | once | TRBV19 | CASSREGNRGRDSTDTQYF
TRBJ1-2 | NA | TRBV19 | CASSMQGQLYGYTF
TRBJ2-5 | NA | TRBV5-1 | CASSTGKYQETQYF
TRBJ2-4 | NA | TRBV4-1 | CASSQDTTGLAKNIQYF
TRBJ2-1 | NA | TRBV28 | CASSFGGRYNEQFF
TRBJ2-3 | NA | TRBV4-1 | CASSQDYGARDTQYF
TRBJ2-1 | NA | TRBV6-4 | CASSRGLARYNEQFF
TRBJ2-3 | NA | TRBV7-9 | CASSLAGTTDTQYF